These T cell receptor beta chains were read from a single sample in a study of blood T cell repertoires in COVID-19. Libraries were prepared by immunoSEQ multiplex PCR; TCRdb keeps only in-frame clonotypes and omits some of them. The data contain around 200,000 clones, around nine tenths of them singletons. Material: peripheral blood. The receptors were sampled from a man aged 60 to 69 who had recovered from COVID-19. Each CDR3 is given with its conserved first and last residue.

V gene	J gene	CDR3 protein
TRBV7-8	TRBJ2-2	CASSLVRNTGELFF
TRBV12-3/TRBV12-4	TRBJ1-2	CASSPGDYGYTF
TRBV6-2/TRBV6-3	TRBJ1-2	CASSRSGGGYGYTF
TRBV19	TRBJ1-2	CASSRDRDYYGYTF
TRBV3-1/TRBV3-2	TRBJ1-3	CASSQDDTTGNTIYF
TRBV6-2/TRBV6-3	TRBJ1-5	CASSYYLAARNQPQHF
TRBV7-8	TRBJ2-4	CASSPLRVRGNIQYF
TRBV6-4	TRBJ1-1	CASRYRTNTEAFF
TRBV3-1/TRBV3-2	TRBJ1-1	CASSHGDRNEAFF
TRBV2	TRBJ2-1	CASSEGLLAGGLSEQFF
TRBV6-5	TRBJ1-2	CASSFLLDRDGYTF
TRBV28	TRBJ2-7	CASSQLYPPGEQYF
TRBV7-8	TRBJ2-7	CASSLWEGPVEQYF
TRBV4-3	TRBJ1-6	CASSQEGGSPLHF
TRBV14	TRBJ2-5	CASSPTYPQETQYF
TRBV9	TRBJ2-7	CASSPRAGTSGDAEQYF
TRBV7-2	TRBJ2-3	CASSFGLVSTDTQYF
TRBV19	TRBJ2-6	CASSEQGAAGANVLTF
TRBV5-6	TRBJ2-6	CASTRSGANVLTF
TRBV4-1	TRBJ1-6	CASSPEGGPGQENSPLHF
TRBV5-1	TRBJ2-1	CASSLGGEWDEQFF
TRBV27	TRBJ2-7	CASSFRSSSYEQYF
TRBV19	TRBJ1-5	CAISEGGNQPQHF
TRBV10-3	TRBJ1-1	CAISEKLTETAEAFF
TRBV9	TRBJ1-3	CASSVEPGTAYSGNTIYF
TRBV28	TRBJ2-4	CASSPWQREKGNIQYF
TRBV2	TRBJ1-1	CATRDRGTRTEAFF
TRBV6-6	TRBJ1-5	CASKGQGHQPQHF
TRBV28	TRBJ1-1	CASRGSRQGLNTEAFF
TRBV7-8	TRBJ1-5	CASSLGGQGRQPQHF
TRBV5-6	TRBJ2-6	CASSLGGSSGANVLTF
TRBV25-1	TRBJ2-1	CASSDSRGNEQFF
TRBV7-8	TRBJ2-7	CASSFPGQGREQYF
TRBV5-3	TRBJ2-1	CARSHSWTSGKSYNEQFF
TRBV9	TRBJ1-2	CASSVDGVTLDGYTF
TRBV2	TRBJ1-2	CASSEDRGLIYGYTF
TRBV10-3	TRBJ1-2	CAIRGNYGYTF
TRBV5-1	TRBJ1-5	CASSSDRGMDSNQPQHF
TRBV5-4	TRBJ1-2	CASTRDSYGYTF
TRBV4-2	TRBJ2-2	CASSQELAGGSGTGELFF